Below, 18 T cell receptor beta chains from the same sample are listed, as sequenced in a study of T cells in Graves' hyperthyroidism and ophthalmopathy. Amplified TCR beta CDR3 regions came from RNA transcripts. During a first-round RT-PCR of the TCR CDR3, the HTBI primer set was used. TCRdb processed the multiplex PCR reads anew with MiXCR; each CDR3 protein has one entry. Counted here are just under 750,000 distinct CDR3 sequences, under 45% occurring once; the ten biggest clones make up roughly 30%. The sample consisted of blood. The source is a woman in her 40s with Graves' hyperthyroidism.

The chain links TRBV12-3 or TRBV12-4 to TRBJ2-7; perhaps TRBD1 as D (6 bases). The V end lost 5 bases, the J end lost 6 bases, and 17 bases lay between the germline ends. This CDR3 is 14 amino acids long. DNA for the CDR3: TGTGCCAGCAGTGAACAGGGCGTTCGTTCCGAGCAGTACTTC. Translating it yields CASSEQGVRSEQYF.

The V gene is TRBV7-2, the J gene TRBJ2-7, with TRBD2 identical over 16 bases. V was clipped by 6 bases and J by 6 bases; unmatched bases: 5. The germline CDR1 and CDR2 sequences are SGHTA and FQGNSA. This CDR3 has 15 residues. The CDR3 protein is CASREGTSGRGEQYF. The CDR3 DNA follows: TGTGCCAGCAGGGAAGGGACTAGCGGGAGGGGCGAGCAGTACTTC.

This clonotype was observed at least ten times. The rearrangement links TRBV10-3 to TRBJ2-7; D gene uncertain. The CDR3 length is 13 residues. The germline CDR1 and CDR2 sequences are ENHRY and SYGVKD. Trimming removed 0 bases from V and 6 bases from J, with 9 bases in between. Written as DNA, the CDR3 is TGTGCCATCAGTGAGTCTCACGCCCGCGAGCAGTACTTC. This sequence encodes CAISESHAREQYF.

To note about this clonotype: The junction differs from germline at one of its ends, possibly a read error. V usage is TRBV7-9 and J usage is TRBJ2-7, with TRBD2 identical over 8 bases. CDR1 and CDR2 from the germline V gene are SEHNR and FQNEAQ (reference sequence). CDR3 length: 14 residues. The CDR3 DNA follows: TGCGCCAGCAGCCGGGAGGGGACACCTTTCTACCAGTACTTC. It translates to CASSREGTPFYQYF.

The J gene is TRBJ2-5, the V gene TRBV20-1, with D possibly TRBD1 on 7 matching bases. The V and J ends lost 6 bases and 3 bases respectively, with 17 bases between them. The germline gives CDR1 DFQATT, CDR2 SNEGSKA (reference sequence). The CDR3 has 14 amino acids. The CDR3 sequence is CSAERAGGKETQYF. CDR3 sequence (DNA): TGCAGTGCCGAGAGGGCAGGGGGGAAAGAGACCCAGTACTTC.

There are a few counts of this clonotype. The chain links TRBV6-5 to TRBJ1-2; tentative D call: TRBD1 (5 bases). With 0 bases removed from V and 4 bases from J, the gap between germline ends came to 21 bases. The CDR3 has 18 amino acids. The V gene's germline CDR1 is MNHEY and CDR2 SVGAGI. CDR3 DNA sequence: TGTGCCAGCAGTTACTCTGGCGGGGCCGGAGGTTGGGTCTATGGCTACACCTTC. Translated, it gives CASSYSGGAGGWVYGYTF.

This clonotype showed up many times. The chain combines TRBV19 with TRBJ2-7; TRBD2 matches at 7 bases. The junction had 4 bases not matched to a gene; V was cut back by 5 bases and J by 0 bases. The germline V gene encodes CDR1 LNHDA and CDR2 SQIVND (reference sequence). The CDR3 runs to 14 residues. The CDR3: CASSLLADSYEQYF. The DNA of the CDR3 is TGTGCCAGTAGTCTGCTAGCGGACTCCTACGAGCAGTACTTC.

Notes on this clonotype: One end of the junction varies from germline; a read error may be responsible. The chain joins TRBV2 to TRBJ1-1; D is ambiguous. The germline V gene encodes CDR1 SNHLY and CDR2 FYNNEI. The CDR3 loop spans 13 amino acids. The CDR3 reads CARRTPQAAEALF. The CDR3 DNA reads TGTGCCAGGAGGACTCCTCAGGCGGCTGAAGCTCTCTTT.

J is TRBJ2-3 and V is TRBV7-9; D tentatively reads TRBD1 or TRBD2 (6 bases each). The CDR3 covers 14 residues. The germline gives CDR1 SEHNR, CDR2 FQNEAQ (reference sequence). V lost 5 bases and J 4 bases, leaving 13 bases between the germline ends. The CDR3 loop is CASSGLGGADTQYF. In nucleotides, the CDR3 is TGTGCCAGCAGCGGACTGGGGGGCGCAGATACGCAGTATTTT.

The chain carries TRBV6-5 and TRBJ1-2; D is unclear. Trimming cost V 10 bases and J 0 bases, with 6 bases left between them. CDR3 length equals 11 residues. Germline lookup yields CDR1 MNHEY and CDR2 SVGAGI. CDR3 coding DNA: TGTGCCACCAATTCTAACTATGGCTACACCTTC. Protein product: CATNSNYGYTF.

This clonotype was detected ten times or more. The rearrangement joins TRBV7-9 to TRBJ1-2, with TRBD1 matching over 7 bases. V lost 3 bases to trimming and J lost 2 bases; unmatched junction nucleotides: 6. This CDR3 has 15 amino acids. Germline V gene sequence: CDR1 SEHNR, CDR2 FQNEAQ (reference sequence). The DNA of the CDR3 is TGTGCCAGCAGCTTCGGACAGGAAACAAACTATGGCTACACCTTC. Protein sequence: CASSFGQETNYGYTF.

This clonotype was seen only a few times. J is TRBJ1-2 and V is TRBV6-1; TRBD1 might be the D (5 bases). V was cut by 5 bases and J by 3 bases, with 16 bases left in between. Germline V lookup: CDR1 MNHNS, CDR2 SASEGT. The CDR3 is 15 amino acids. The CDR3 DNA sequence: TGTGCCAGCAGTTACTCTCCAGGGCCGGACTATGGCTACACCTTC. Encoded protein: CASSYSPGPDYGYTF.

The rearrangement joins TRBV15 to TRBJ2-5; maybe TRBD2 (5 bases). The CDR3 sequence is 14 residues long. Germline loops: CDR1 LNHNV, CDR2 YYDKDF (reference sequence). The ends were cut back, 3 bases at V and 5 bases at J, with 13 bases in the middle. The CDR3 sequence: CATSRVEGGETQYF. CDR3 DNA: TGTGCCACCAGCAGGGTTGAGGGTGGGGAGACCCAGTACTTC.

With regard to this clonotype: This may stem from a read error, because a much larger clone lies one nucleotide away. The gene calls are TRBV5-1 and TRBJ1-1; 7 bases fit TRBD1. This CDR3 has 14 residues. V was pared by 5 bases and J by 9 bases, with 13 bases of the junction left unmatched. Germline V gives CDR1 SGHRS, CDR2 YFSETQ. The CDR3 here is CASRDGTAVEKAFF. The CDR3 DNA is TGCGCCAGCAGGGACGGGACAGCAGTAGAGAAAGCTTTCTTT.

In its sample, this clonotype was seen many times. The chain employs TRBV29-1 and TRBJ2-5, with D maybe TRBD1 (6 bases). Deletions cut 7 bases from V and 1 base from J, with 13 bases between. Germline CDR1 reads SQVTM; CDR2 reads ANQGSEA. The length of the CDR3 is 13 residues. The CDR3 sequence is CSASQGTQETQYF. For the CDR3, the DNA is TGCAGCGCCTCCCAGGGGACCCAAGAGACCCAGTACTTC.

This clonotype occurred a few times. This sequence may be a read error, since a much larger clone differs from it by one base. The chain is built from TRBV7-2 and TRBJ2-7; 7 bases align to TRBD1. The J segment lost 0 bases and the V segment lost 5 bases, leaving 4 bases of the junction unmatched. The CDR3 covers 14 residues. The V gene's germline CDR1 is SGHTA and CDR2 FQGNSA. Here the CDR3 DNA reads TGTGCCAGCAGCGACCGGGACAGCTCCTACGAGCAGTACTTC. The encoded protein is CASSDRDSSYEQYF. Drawing the rest from reference TRBV7-2 and TRBJ2-7, the complete variable domain is GAGVSQSPSNKVTEKGKDVELRCDPISGHTALYWYRQSLGQGLEFLIYFQGNSAPDKSGLPSDRFSAERTGGSVSTLTIQRTQQEDSAVYLCASSDRDSSYEQYFGPGTRLTVT.

The rearrangement uses TRBV10-3 and TRBJ2-2; TRBD2 aligns across 8 bases. V was clipped by 4 bases and J by 3 bases; unmatched bases: 4. Per germline, CDR1 ENHRY and CDR2 SYGVKD. This CDR3 comprises 15 residues. The CDR3 loop reads CAISAAGADTGELFF. CDR3 sequence (DNA): TGTGCCATCAGTGCAGCGGGGGCGGACACCGGGGAGCTGTTTTTT.

This clonotype was seen at least ten times. The chain joins TRBV20-1 to TRBJ1-5, with TRBD1 as a possible D gene (5 bases). Germline V gives CDR1 DFQATT, CDR2 SNEGSKA (reference sequence). V lost 5 bases and J lost 1, with 12 bases in between. The CDR3 totals 14 residues. The CDR3 nucleotides are TGCAGTGCTCCGGACACCAAGAGCAATCAGCCCCAGCATTTT. Its protein is CSAPDTKSNQPQHF.